A single sample is the source of the 26 T cell receptor beta chains below, sequenced in a study of cytomegalovirus exposure and HLA in healthy donors. PCR was performed using 60 Vbeta and 13 Jbeta primers. Sequenced by immunoSEQ multiplex PCR; TCRdb stores in-frame clones only, minus some. The sample includes some 150,000 clones. The sample was PBMCs. Receptor source: a woman aged 18-29 years in good health and CMV-seropositive.

The rearrangement joins TRBV5-8 to TRBJ2-5; no firm D call. There are 15 residues in the CDR3. Germline values: CDR1 SGHTS, CDR2 YDEGEE. The V and J ends lost 1 base and 1 base respectively, with 11 bases between them. The CDR3 sequence: CASSLLGLVQETQYF. The CDR3, as DNA: TGTGCCAGCAGCTTGTTGGGCCTGGTCCAAGAGACCCAGTACTTC.

The chain links TRBV29-1 to TRBJ2-3; the D gene is possibly TRBD2 (5 bases). Germline CDR1 SQVTM, CDR2 ANQGSEA. The ends were cut back, 4 bases at V and 10 bases at J, with 21 bases in the middle. The CDR3 is made up of 14 amino acids. The CDR3 DNA reads TGCAGCGTTGGGAGGCAGCTTTCTCGCGGAGCGCAGTATTTT. Amino acids: CSVGRQLSRGAQYF.

The CDR3 loop is CAWSGQAATGELFF. The CDR3 DNA sequence: TGTGCCTGGAGTGGTCAAGCGGCGACCGGGGAGCTGTTTTTT. The V and J genes are TRBV30 and TRBJ2-2; D possibly corresponds to TRBD2 (5 bases). The germline gives CDR1 GTSNPN, CDR2 SVGIG (reference sequence). The CDR3 totals 14 residues. The V and J ends lost 1 base and 5 bases respectively, with 11 bases between them.

This chain uses TRBV2 with TRBJ1-4; D gene ambiguous. This CDR3 spans 14 amino acids. V lost 4 bases to trimming and J lost 5 bases, with 11 bases between them. Germline assignment: CDR1 SNHLY and CDR2 FYNNEI. The CDR3 spells CASSAGRRNEKLFF. The CDR3 coding sequence is TGTGCCAGCAGTGCCGGGAGACGAAATGAAAAACTGTTTTTT.

The V call is TRBV19, the J call TRBJ1-1, with 8 bases lining up with TRBD1. The CDR3 extends over 16 amino acids. Germline V gene sequence: CDR1 LNHDA, CDR2 SQIVND (reference sequence). The trim removed 7 bases at V and 4 bases at J, leaving 14 bases unmatched. The CDR3 spells CASTPRAGQGVTEAFF. In nucleotides, the CDR3 is TGTGCCAGTACCCCCCGGGCCGGACAGGGCGTCACTGAAGCTTTCTTT.

This chain uses TRBV7-2 with TRBJ1-3; tentatively, D is TRBD1 (6 bases). Per germline, CDR1 SGHTA and CDR2 FQGNSA. The CDR3 has 15 amino acids. V gave up 5 bases and J gave up 0 bases, with 11 bases separating them. The CDR3 DNA reads as TGTGCCAGCAGCCCCGAGGGGGACTCTGGAAACACCATATATTTT. It encodes CASSPEGDSGNTIYF. Full variable domain (outside the CDR3, taken from reference TRBV7-2 and TRBJ1-3): GAGVSQSPSNKVTEKGKDVELRCDPISGHTALYWYRQSLGQGLEFLIYFQGNSAPDKSGLPSDRFSAERTGGSVSTLTIQRTQQEDSAVYLCASSPEGDSGNTIYFGEGSWLTVV.

This chain links TRBV9 with TRBJ2-1; 11 bases map to TRBD2. Trimming at V came to 4 bases and at J to 6 bases, leaving 6 bases not matched to a gene. CDR1 SGDLS and CDR2 YYNGEE come from the germline V gene. This CDR3 contains 15 residues. The chain's CDR3 is CASSHLAGGLNEQFF. In DNA, the CDR3 is TGTGCCAGCAGCCATCTAGCGGGGGGTCTCAATGAGCAGTTCTTC.

This chain links TRBV14 with TRBJ2-7; TRBD2 matches at 14 bases. With V trimmed by 0 bases and J by 6 bases, 7 bases remained unmatched. Germline CDR1 is SGHDN and CDR2 is FVKESK. The CDR3 has 17 amino acids. CDR3 in amino acids: CASSQDLGLAGVGEQYF. The DNA for the CDR3 is TGTGCCAGCAGCCAAGATCTGGGACTAGCGGGAGTGGGCGAGCAGTACTTC.

The chain combines TRBV4-1 with TRBJ1-2, with D possibly matching TRBD1 (5 bases). The CDR3 contains 16 residues. Trimming pared 1 base from V and 3 bases from J, leaving 15 bases between. Germline V lookup: CDR1 MGHRA, CDR2 YSYEKL. CDR3 nucleotide sequence: TGCGCCAGCAGCCAAGTAATGGAGGGGTTCGACTATGGCTACACCTTC. Translated, it gives CASSQVMEGFDYGYTF.

The J gene is TRBJ2-7, the V gene TRBV11-2; D not certain. CDR3 length: 13 amino acids. Germline V gene data show CDR1 as SGHAT and CDR2 as FQNNGV. Trimming shortened V by 5 bases and J by 7 bases, and 15 bases separated the two germline ends. The CDR3 DNA follows: TGTGCCAGCAGCCCCCGCCTAGACGCAGAGCAGTACTTC. It is translated as CASSPRLDAEQYF.

The chain recombines TRBV27 with TRBJ2-3, with D possibly being TRBD1 (5 bases). This CDR3 is built from 13 residues. Trimming removed 3 bases at V and 5 bases at J, with 9 bases between. The germline gives CDR1 MNHEY, CDR2 SMNVEV (reference sequence). CDR3 nucleotide sequence: TGTGCCAGCAGTTTGGGCAGGGAAGATACGCAGTATTTT. Protein: CASSLGREDTQYF.

CDR3 protein: CASTLPGTGAYYGYTF. The DNA of the CDR3 is TGTGCCAGCACCCTACCCGGGACAGGGGCATACTATGGCTACACCTTC. The J gene is TRBJ1-2, the V gene TRBV5-6, with 10 bases identical to TRBD1. V was clipped by 6 bases and J by 3 bases; unmatched bases: 11. CDR1 and CDR2 from the germline V gene are SGHDT and YYEEEE. This CDR3 has 16 amino acids. Based on the CDR3 plus reference TRBV5-6 and TRBJ1-2, the full variable domain is DAGVTQSPTHLIKTRGQQVTLRCSPKSGHDTVSWYQQALGQGPQFIFQYYEEEERQRGNFPDRFSGHQFPNYSSELNVNALLLGDSALYLCASTLPGTGAYYGYTFGSGTRLTVV.

The V call is TRBV5-1, the J call TRBJ1-3; D not certain. The germline V gene encodes CDR1 SGHRS and CDR2 YFSETQ. This CDR3 contains 16 residues. V lost 5 bases and J lost 1, with 16 bases in between. The CDR3: CASSPITSGSGNTIYF. In nucleotides, the CDR3 is TGCGCCAGCAGTCCGATAACTTCAGGATCTGGAAACACCATATATTTT.

V is TRBV5-4 and J is TRBJ2-3; 11 positions match TRBD2. This CDR3 is 16 amino acids long. Trimming removed 4 bases from V and 5 bases from J; junction bases left unmatched: 9. Germline CDR1 SGHNT, CDR2 YYREEE (reference sequence). As DNA, the CDR3 is TGTGCCAGCAGCCCGAATAGCGGGGGGGCCCTAGATACGCAGTATTTT. Translated, it gives CASSPNSGGALDTQYF.

The CDR3: CASGPRGFQGGETQYF. For the CDR3, the DNA is TGTGCTAGTGGTCCTCGGGGTTTTCAGGGAGGAGAGACCCAGTACTTC. This chain connects TRBV12-5 to TRBJ2-5, with a possible D match to TRBD2 (6 bases). This CDR3 region has 16 residues. V lost 5 bases to trimming and J lost 4 bases, with 20 bases between them. CDR1 and CDR2 from the germline V gene are LGHNT and FRNRAP.

The chain uses TRBV19 and TRBJ1-5, with 10 bases fitting TRBD1. Germline-derived CDR1 and CDR2 are LNHDA and SQIVND (reference sequence). This CDR3 is 22 amino acids long. Germline trimming cut 3 bases from V and 0 bases from J; bases unmatched to any gene: 20. CDR3 DNA: TGTGCCAGTAGTATCCTCTCGGTGATTGGACAGGGGGGTATTTATAGCAATCAGCCCCAGCATTTT. Translation: CASSILSVIGQGGIYSNQPQHF.

The CDR3 DNA is TGTGCCAGCAGCCCTGGAGGGACAGGGGGAATTCCTGGGGCCAACGTCCTGACTTTC. This gives the protein CASSPGGTGGIPGANVLTF. The chain uses TRBV5-4 and TRBJ2-6, with TRBD1 matching over 11 bases. This CDR3 spans 19 amino acids. Trimming cost V 4 bases and J 2 bases; bases outside gene matches: 11. The germline gives CDR1 SGHNT, CDR2 YYREEE (reference sequence).

The rearrangement joins TRBV30 to TRBJ2-7, with no clear D. This CDR3 has 13 amino acids. Germline-derived CDR1 and CDR2 are GTSNPN and SVGIG (reference sequence). Trimming removed 0 bases at V and 2 bases at J, with 8 bases between. The CDR3 bases are TGTGCCTGGAGTGTAAACCAGGCCTACGAGCAGTACTTC. This codes for CAWSVNQAYEQYF.

V and J are TRBV7-2 and TRBJ2-1; TRBD2 agrees at 13 bases. Germline values: CDR1 SGHTA, CDR2 FQGNSA. V dropped 1 base and J dropped 7; count of bases not matched to a gene: 7. This CDR3 has 17 amino acids. CDR3 in DNA: TGTGCCAGCAGCTTAGTCGCTACTAGCGGGGGGGCAAATGAGCAGTTCTTC. It encodes CASSLVATSGGANEQFF.

The rearrangement links TRBV5-8 to TRBJ1-2; 7 bases line up with TRBD1. J was trimmed by 0 bases and V by 0 bases; bases with no gene match: 5. This CDR3 is 16 amino acids long. Germline V gives CDR1 SGHTS, CDR2 YDEGEE. CDR3 coding DNA: TGTGCCAGCAGCTTGGAGGGACAGATTCCTAACTATGGCTACACCTTC. It is translated as CASSLEGQIPNYGYTF.

The gene calls are TRBV7-2 and TRBJ2-7; possibly TRBD2 for D (5 bases). V was shortened by 1 base and J by 3 bases, with 10 bases between the two germline ends. The CDR3 covers 14 residues. The germline gives CDR1 SGHTA, CDR2 FQGNSA. CDR3 coding DNA: TGTGCCAGCAGCTTAGTGGGAGTAGGCTACGAGCAGTACTTC. Its protein product is CASSLVGVGYEQYF.

The V and J genes are TRBV14 and TRBJ1-2; 7 nucleotides line up with TRBD1. The CDR3 has 15 amino acids. Germline V gene sequence: CDR1 SGHDN, CDR2 FVKESK. With V trimmed by 0 bases and J by 7 bases, 8 bases remained unmatched. CDR3 in DNA: TGTGCCAGCAGCCAAGATATGAGGGGGCAAAGTGGCTACACCTTC. It yields the protein CASSQDMRGQSGYTF.

The CDR3 nucleotides are TGTGCCAGTAGGAAACTAGCGGGAGAAGAGACCCAGTACTTC. This translates into CASRKLAGEETQYF. The J gene is TRBJ2-5, the V gene TRBV19; TRBD2 matches at 11 bases. Germline-derived CDR1 and CDR2 are LNHDA and SQIVND (reference sequence). J was trimmed by 3 bases and V by 6 bases; bases with no gene match: 3. This CDR3 is built from 14 residues. Full variable domain (missing parts from reference TRBV19 and TRBJ2-5): DGGITQSPKYLFRKEGQNVTLSCEQNLNHDAMYWYRQDPGQGLRLIYYSQIVNDFQKGDIAEGYSVSREKKESFPLTVTSAQKNPTAFYLCASRKLAGEETQYFGPGTRLLVL.

The chain joins TRBV4-2 to TRBJ2-3, with a weak D call TRBD1 (7 bases). The CDR3 extends over 18 amino acids. The germline CDR1 and CDR2 sequences are LGHNA and YNFKEQ. Trimming took 0 bases from V and 5 from J, leaving 21 bases between them. CDR3 sequence reads: CASSQERGRAGRRDTQYF. CDR3 nucleotide sequence: TGTGCCAGCAGCCAAGAGAGGGGGCGCGCGGGAAGAAGAGATACGCAGTATTTT.

This chain links TRBV6-5 with TRBJ1-2, with 12 bases matching TRBD1. This CDR3 has 15 amino acids. The V gene end was trimmed by 6 bases and the J gene end by 8 bases; junction bases not matched to a gene: 10. In germline, CDR1 is MNHEY, CDR2 SVGAGI. Here the CDR3 reads CASSRVGQGAGGYTF. CDR3 nucleotide sequence: TGTGCCAGCAGCCGAGTGGGACAGGGGGCAGGGGGCTACACCTTC.

The rearrangement joins TRBV6-5 to TRBJ2-3; tentatively, D is TRBD2 (6 bases). Germline V CDR1 and CDR2: MNHEY, SVGAGI. V was shortened by 5 bases and J by 0 bases, with 12 bases between the two germline ends. CDR3 length equals 15 residues. The chain's CDR3 is CASSSSGGSTDTQYF. For the CDR3, the DNA is TGTGCCAGCAGTAGTAGCGGAGGGAGCACAGATACGCAGTATTTT.